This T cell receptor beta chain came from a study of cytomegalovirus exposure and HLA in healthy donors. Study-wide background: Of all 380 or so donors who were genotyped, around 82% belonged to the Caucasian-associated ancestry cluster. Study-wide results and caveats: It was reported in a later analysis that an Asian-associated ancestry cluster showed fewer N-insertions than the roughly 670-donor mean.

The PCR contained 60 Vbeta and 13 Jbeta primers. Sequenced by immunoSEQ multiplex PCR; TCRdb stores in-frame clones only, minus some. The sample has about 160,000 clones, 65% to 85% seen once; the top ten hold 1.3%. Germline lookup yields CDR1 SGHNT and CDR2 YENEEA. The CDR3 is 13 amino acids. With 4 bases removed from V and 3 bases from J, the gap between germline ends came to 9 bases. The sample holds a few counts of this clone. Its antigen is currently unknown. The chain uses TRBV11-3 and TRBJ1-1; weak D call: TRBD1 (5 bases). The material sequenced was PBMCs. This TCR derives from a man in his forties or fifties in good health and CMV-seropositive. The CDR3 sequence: CASSSGTYTEAFF. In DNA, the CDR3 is TGTGCCAGCAGCTCCGGGACTTACACTGAAGCTTTCTTT.